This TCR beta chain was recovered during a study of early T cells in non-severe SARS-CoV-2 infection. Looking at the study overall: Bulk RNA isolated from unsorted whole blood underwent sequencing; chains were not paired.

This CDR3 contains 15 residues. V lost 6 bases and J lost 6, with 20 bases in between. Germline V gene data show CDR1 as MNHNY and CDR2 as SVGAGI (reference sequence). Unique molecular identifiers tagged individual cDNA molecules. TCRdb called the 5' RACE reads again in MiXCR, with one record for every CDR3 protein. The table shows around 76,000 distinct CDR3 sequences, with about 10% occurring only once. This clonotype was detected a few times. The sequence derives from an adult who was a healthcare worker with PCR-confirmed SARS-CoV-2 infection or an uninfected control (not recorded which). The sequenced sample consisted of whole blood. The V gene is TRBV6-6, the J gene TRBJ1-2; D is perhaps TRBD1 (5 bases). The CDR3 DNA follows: TGTGCCAGCAGGGGGACGGGTGACTTGAACAATGGCTACACCTTC. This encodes CASRGTGDLNNGYTF.